This T cell receptor (beta chain) derives from a study of human T cells and chemical hapten exposure. Across the whole study: The study lasted approximately 26 weeks, and patients were dosed weekly with diphenylcyclopropenone on the scalp throughout. Affected patients, primarily female, had alopecia areata, totalis or universalis. How much TCR each sample yielded varied, mostly because pooled library volumes differed slightly.

V lost 0 bases and J lost 1, with 7 bases in between. CDR3 length: 14 residues. In germline, CDR1 is MNHEY, CDR2 SMNVEV (reference sequence). A single record per CDR3 protein comes from TCRdb applying MiXCR to the RACE reads. The table shows about 380,000 distinct CDR3 sequences, with 5% to 6.5% occurring only once. Time point of the sample: pre-sensitization, week 0. The treatment denotes: therapeutic diphenylcyclopropenone sensitization with weekly scalp DPC. Total RNA was extracted from unfractionated whole blood. The sample holds many counts of this clonotype. The specimen comprised whole blood, sampled in connection with sensitization to the hapten diphenylcyclopropenone (DPC). The chain is built from TRBV27 and TRBJ2-7; D perhaps matches TRBD2 (6 bases). This clonotype originated in a woman aged 45-59 years with alopecia areata. Some clones in this sample may be carry-over from other donors' samples. The CDR3 nucleotides are TGTGCCAGCAGTTTATCTCGGGGGTCCTACGAGCAGTACTTC. It specifies CASSLSRGSYEQYF.